This T cell receptor (beta chain) was profiled in a study of blood T cells in healthy people across ages. Study-wide results and limits: Age advanced and TCR beta diversity per million T cells fell, roughly linearly.

It was with a sample-barcoded 5' primer and a J-beta primer mix that a second PCR of roughly 7 to 12 cycles was run. TCRdb reprocessed the 5' RACE reads with MiXCR, giving one entry per CDR3 protein. The table lists some 860,000 distinct CDR3 sequences, more than 50% of them singletons. The ends lost 5 bases at V and 2 bases at J; junction bases unmatched: 7. Germline assignment: CDR1 MDHEN and CDR2 SYDVKM. The CDR3 contains 15 residues. Comment on this clonotype: Its target is unknown.

The TCR originated in a man between 35 and 55 years old in good health. Sample: blood. J is TRBJ2-3 and V is TRBV28; 7 positions agree with TRBD2. The CDR3 nucleotides read TGTGCCAGCAGTCAGACTAGCTTCTCCACAGATACGCAGTATTTT. Protein: CASSQTSFSTDTQYF.